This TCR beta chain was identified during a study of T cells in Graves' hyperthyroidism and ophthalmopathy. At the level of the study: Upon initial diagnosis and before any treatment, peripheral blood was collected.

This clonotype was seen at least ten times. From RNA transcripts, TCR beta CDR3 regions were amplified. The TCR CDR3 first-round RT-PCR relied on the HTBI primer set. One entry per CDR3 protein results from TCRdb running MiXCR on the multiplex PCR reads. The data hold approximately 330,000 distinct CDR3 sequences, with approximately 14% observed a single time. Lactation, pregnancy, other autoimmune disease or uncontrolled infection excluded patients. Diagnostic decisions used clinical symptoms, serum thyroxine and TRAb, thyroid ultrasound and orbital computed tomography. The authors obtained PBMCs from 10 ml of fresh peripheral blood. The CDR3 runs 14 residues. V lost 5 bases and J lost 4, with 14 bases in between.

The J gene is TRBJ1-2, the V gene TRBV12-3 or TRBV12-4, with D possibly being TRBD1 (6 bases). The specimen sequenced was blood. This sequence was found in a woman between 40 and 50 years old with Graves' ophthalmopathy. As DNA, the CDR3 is TGTGCCAGCAGTCGAGCAGGGGTGGCCTATGGCTACACCTTC. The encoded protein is CASSRAGVAYGYTF.